The rows below give T cell receptor beta chains drawn from one sample of a study of OX40 agonist ivuxolimab in advanced cancers. TCRdb keeps only in-frame clones here, not all; method: immunoSEQ multiplex PCR. There are 90,000 to 150,000 clones in the sample; around 89% occur only once, and 0.5% to 0.7% lies in the top ten. The specimen was CD4+ or CD8+ T cells sorted from blood, collected in a trial of the OX40 agonist ivuxolimab. Every receptor here comes from an adult with an advanced solid tumor such as melanoma, head and neck, liver or kidney cancer. The CDR3 runs from the conserved cysteine through the conserved F or W. Each record gives: V gene, clone size, D gene, J gene, CDR3 protein, CDR3 DNA. A D gene is named only where the DNA matches it firmly. Rows give clone size only sometimes, using once, few, many, or a class for an expanded clone.

V gene: TRBV29-1
clone size: .
D gene: TRBD2
J gene: TRBJ2-3
CDR3 protein: CSVDASGGSYTDTQYF
CDR3 DNA: TGCAGCGTTGACGCTAGCGGGGGGTCTTACACAGATACGCAGTATTTT

V gene: TRBV14
clone size: .
D gene: .
J gene: TRBJ2-3
CDR3 protein: CASSQAHPNTDTQYF
CDR3 DNA: TGTGCCAGCAGCCAAGCTCACCCAAACACAGATACGCAGTATTTT

V gene: TRBV28
clone size: .
D gene: .
J gene: TRBJ1-2
CDR3 protein: CASSLGGGDGYTF
CDR3 DNA: TGTGCCAGCAGTTTGGGGGGCGGGGACGGCTACACCTTC

V gene: TRBV9
clone size: .
D gene: .
J gene: TRBJ1-3
CDR3 protein: CASSVASSASFGNTIYF
CDR3 DNA: TGTGCCAGCAGCGTAGCGTCCAGCGCATCTTTTGGAAACACCATATATTTT

V gene: TRBV6-5
clone size: .
D gene: .
J gene: TRBJ1-3
CDR3 protein: CASTRTGISGNTIYF
CDR3 DNA: TGTGCCAGCACCAGAACGGGGATTTCTGGAAACACCATATATTTT

V gene: TRBV11-3
clone size: .
D gene: TRBD1
J gene: TRBJ2-1
CDR3 protein: CASSLEATGVGNEQFF
CDR3 DNA: TGTGCCAGCAGCTTAGAAGCGACAGGGGTAGGCAATGAGCAGTTCTTC

V gene: TRBV29-1
clone size: .
D gene: TRBD1
J gene: TRBJ2-7
CDR3 protein: CSFGTGEMYEQYF
CDR3 DNA: TGCAGCTTCGGGACAGGGGAAATGTACGAGCAGTACTTC

V gene: TRBV7-2
clone size: .
D gene: TRBD1
J gene: TRBJ1-4
CDR3 protein: CASSPYLTGGREKLFF
CDR3 DNA: TGTGCCAGCAGCCCGTACCTGACAGGGGGTCGGGAAAAACTGTTTTTT

V gene: TRBV2
clone size: .
D gene: .
J gene: TRBJ1-4
CDR3 protein: CASGRLEKLFF
CDR3 DNA: TGTGCCAGCGGCCGGCTTGAAAAACTGTTTTTT

V gene: TRBV5-1
clone size: .
D gene: .
J gene: TRBJ1-3
CDR3 protein: CASSFLPPPQGIGNTIYF
CDR3 DNA: TGCGCCAGCAGCTTCCTACCACCTCCACAGGGAATTGGAAACACCATATATTTT

V gene: TRBV7-8
clone size: .
D gene: .
J gene: TRBJ2-6
CDR3 protein: CASSRISGANVLTF
CDR3 DNA: TGTGCCAGCAGTAGGATCTCTGGGGCCAACGTCCTGACTTTC

V gene: TRBV7-9
clone size: .
D gene: .
J gene: TRBJ1-1
CDR3 protein: CASSFGSNTEAFF
CDR3 DNA: TGTGCCAGCAGCTTCGGTTCGAACACTGAAGCTTTCTTT

V gene: TRBV15
clone size: .
D gene: TRBD1
J gene: TRBJ1-1
CDR3 protein: CATSVPTGLHSLNTEAFF
CDR3 DNA: TGTGCCACCAGCGTACCGACAGGGCTACACTCCTTGAACACTGAAGCTTTCTTT

V gene: TRBV27
clone size: .
D gene: .
J gene: TRBJ1-6
CDR3 protein: CASSLSGGVEYNSPLHF
CDR3 DNA: TGTGCCAGCAGCTTATCGGGGGGAGTCGAGTATAATTCACCCCTCCACTTT

V gene: TRBV27
clone size: .
D gene: TRBD1
J gene: TRBJ1-2
CDR3 protein: CASTPLQGGKLYGYTF
CDR3 DNA: TGTGCCAGCACTCCTCTCCAGGGGGGGAAGCTCTATGGCTACACCTTC

V gene: TRBV6-5
clone size: .
D gene: TRBD1
J gene: TRBJ2-7
CDR3 protein: CASSSGQGSYEQYF
CDR3 DNA: TGTGCCAGCAGTTCTGGACAGGGAAGTTACGAGCAGTACTTC

V gene: TRBV20-1
clone size: .
D gene: .
J gene: TRBJ1-4
CDR3 protein: CSAARGEKLFF
CDR3 DNA: TGCAGTGCTGCCAGGGGTGAAAAACTGTTTTTT

V gene: TRBV5-1
clone size: .
D gene: .
J gene: TRBJ1-1
CDR3 protein: CASSLGGSSTEAFF
CDR3 DNA: TGCGCCAGCAGCTTGGGGGGGTCCTCCACTGAAGCTTTCTTT

V gene: TRBV28
clone size: few
D gene: .
J gene: TRBJ1-6
CDR3 protein: CASSLNPSPLHF
CDR3 DNA: TGTGCCAGCAGTTTGAACCCTTCACCCCTCCACTTT

V gene: TRBV6-5
clone size: .
D gene: .
J gene: TRBJ1-6
CDR3 protein: CASSYEGLNSPLHF
CDR3 DNA: TGTGCCAGCAGTTACGAGGGGCTTAATTCACCCCTCCACTTT

V gene: TRBV19
clone size: .
D gene: TRBD2
J gene: TRBJ2-6
CDR3 protein: CASSIAFRTSGTLSGANVLTF
CDR3 DNA: TGTGCCAGTAGTATCGCCTTTAGGACTAGCGGAACCCTCTCTGGGGCCAACGTCCTGACTTTC

V gene: TRBV10-3
clone size: .
D gene: TRBD1
J gene: TRBJ2-1
CDR3 protein: CAIRRRDSLYNEQFF
CDR3 DNA: TGTGCCATCAGGAGAAGGGACAGTTTGTACAATGAGCAGTTCTTC

V gene: TRBV6-1
clone size: .
D gene: TRBD2
J gene: TRBJ2-7
CDR3 protein: CASSGHGTSGGTPYEQYF
CDR3 DNA: TGTGCCAGCAGTGGCCACGGGACTAGCGGGGGGACCCCCTACGAGCAGTACTTC

V gene: TRBV19
clone size: .
D gene: .
J gene: TRBJ1-2
CDR3 protein: CASSLQVTYGYTF
CDR3 DNA: TGTGCCAGTAGTCTACAGGTTACCTATGGCTACACCTTC

V gene: TRBV21-1
clone size: .
D gene: .
J gene: TRBJ1-5
CDR3 protein: CASSNPWTAFKVPQHF
CDR3 DNA: TGTGCCAGCAGCAATCCTTGGACAGCCTTCAAGGTGCCCCAGCATTTT

V gene: TRBV19
clone size: .
D gene: .
J gene: TRBJ2-7
CDR3 protein: CASSQAASSYEQYF
CDR3 DNA: TGTGCCAGTAGTCAGGCGGCAAGCTCCTACGAGCAGTACTTC

V gene: TRBV19
clone size: .
D gene: .
J gene: TRBJ2-2
CDR3 protein: CASSSQPNTGELFF
CDR3 DNA: TGTGCCAGTAGTAGCCAGCCGAACACCGGGGAGCTGTTTTTT

V gene: TRBV28
clone size: .
D gene: .
J gene: TRBJ1-3
CDR3 protein: CASSGGYSSGNTIYF
CDR3 DNA: TGTGCCAGCAGTGGGGGGTACAGCTCTGGAAACACCATATATTTT

V gene: TRBV28
clone size: .
D gene: .
J gene: TRBJ1-5
CDR3 protein: CASSEATGRSPQHF
CDR3 DNA: TGTGCCAGCAGTGAGGCTACAGGGAGGTCGCCCCAGCATTTT

V gene: TRBV7-2
clone size: .
D gene: .
J gene: TRBJ1-1
CDR3 protein: CASTRAGSVGAFF
CDR3 DNA: TGTGCCAGCACCAGGGCAGGGTCGGTGGGAGCTTTCTTT

V gene: TRBV5-1
clone size: .
D gene: .
J gene: TRBJ2-7
CDR3 protein: CASSGSSYEQYF
CDR3 DNA: TGCGCCAGCAGCGGGAGTTCCTACGAGCAGTACTTC

V gene: TRBV29-1
clone size: .
D gene: .
J gene: TRBJ1-5
CDR3 protein: CSVLPETGVGPQHF
CDR3 DNA: TGCAGCGTCCTCCCCGAGACAGGCGTTGGGCCCCAGCATTTT

V gene: TRBV16
clone size: .
D gene: TRBD1
J gene: TRBJ2-4
CDR3 protein: CASRPGTGKNIQYF
CDR3 DNA: TGTGCCAGCAGACCCGGGACAGGGAAAAACATTCAGTACTTC

V gene: TRBV5-1
clone size: .
D gene: .
J gene: TRBJ1-3
CDR3 protein: CASSLGGTQGHTIYF
CDR3 DNA: TGCGCCAGCAGCTTGGGAGGCACACAGGGTCACACCATATATTTT

V gene: TRBV29-1
clone size: .
D gene: .
J gene: TRBJ1-1
CDR3 protein: CSSKEGNTEAFF
CDR3 DNA: TGCAGTTCCAAGGAAGGGAACACTGAAGCTTTCTTT

V gene: TRBV7-9
clone size: .
D gene: TRBD2
J gene: TRBJ2-3
CDR3 protein: CASTGTSGVLTDTQYF
CDR3 DNA: TGTGCCAGCACCGGGACTAGCGGGGTACTCACAGATACGCAGTATTTT

V gene: TRBV6-5
clone size: .
D gene: .
J gene: TRBJ1-1
CDR3 protein: CASNSFLNTEAFF
CDR3 DNA: TGTGCCAGCAACAGCTTTTTGAACACTGAAGCTTTCTTT

V gene: TRBV5-1
clone size: .
D gene: TRBD1
J gene: TRBJ2-3
CDR3 protein: CASSLQGQGTDTQYF
CDR3 DNA: TGCGCCAGCAGCTTGCAGGGACAGGGGACAGATACGCAGTATTTT

V gene: TRBV5-4
clone size: .
D gene: TRBD1
J gene: TRBJ1-3
CDR3 protein: CASSSGQIRSGNTIYF
CDR3 DNA: TGTGCCAGCAGCTCGGGACAGATCCGCTCTGGAAACACCATATATTTT